What follows are 22 T cell receptor beta chains derived from one specimen sequenced in a study of blood T cell repertoires in COVID-19. Method: immunoSEQ multiplex PCR; TCRdb's copy keeps in-frame clones and lacks some. The top ten hold about 12% of the sample, which has about 230,000 clones, roughly 87% seen once. The sequencing input was peripheral blood. The receptors here all came from a woman in her late teens or twenties who had recovered from COVID-19.

The chain couples TRBV4-1 to TRBJ2-7; possibly TRBD2 for D (5 bases). CDR3 length equals 15 residues. Germline V lookup: CDR1 MGHRA, CDR2 YSYEKL. V lost 0 bases to trimming and J lost 2 bases, with 11 bases between them. The CDR3, as DNA: TGCGCCAGCAGCCAAGACGGCCAGCGGCCCTACGAGCAGTACTTC. Translated: CASSQDGQRPYEQYF.

Only one count was recorded for this clone. Written as DNA, the CDR3 is TGTGCCAGCAGCGCCCCCCTTGGGGGGAGGGCAAGGGGGCAGTTCTTC. This encodes CASSAPLGGRARGQFF. This chain links TRBV9 with TRBJ2-1, with 7 bases fitting TRBD2. J gave up 12 bases and V 3 bases, and 18 bases lay outside the gene matches. CDR1 is SGDLS, CDR2 YYNGEE, per germline. This CDR3 spans 16 amino acids.

This chain uses TRBV10-3 with TRBJ1-6; 9 nucleotides match TRBD1. V gave up 2 bases and J gave up 10 bases; unmatched junction bases: 6. This CDR3 is built from 15 residues. Germline V lookup: CDR1 ENHRY, CDR2 SYGVKD. The CDR3 bases are TGTGCCATCAGTGAGATTACAGGGGGCTCCTCACCCCTCCACTTT. This translates into CAISEITGGSSPLHF.

The rearrangement joins TRBV9 to TRBJ2-7; D not resolved. CDR1 and CDR2 (germline): SGDLS, YYNGEE. V lost 0 bases, J lost 0 bases, and 10 bases lay in between. The CDR3 is made up of 15 amino acids. CDR3 residues: CASSVGSDASYEQYF. Here the CDR3 DNA reads TGTGCCAGCAGCGTAGGCAGCGACGCCTCCTACGAGCAGTACTTC. Filled out from reference TRBV9 and TRBJ2-7, the complete variable domain reads DSGVTQTPKHLITATGQRVTLRCSPRSGDLSVYWYQQSLDQGLQFLIQYYNGEERAKGNILERFSAQQFPDLHSELNLSSLELGDSALYFCASSVGSDASYEQYFGPGTRLTVT.

The rearrangement joins TRBV5-1 to TRBJ1-2; TRBD1 aligns across 8 bases. This CDR3 region has 13 residues. V shed 3 bases, J shed 8 bases, and the junction held 6 bases outside the gene matches. Germline assignment: CDR1 SGHRS and CDR2 YFSETQ. The DNA of the CDR3 is TGCGCCAGCAGCTCCCGGGACAGGTACGGCTACACCTTC. It encodes CASSSRDRYGYTF.

V and J are TRBV30 and TRBJ1-5; D uncertain. CDR1 is GTSNPN, CDR2 SVGIG, per germline (reference sequence). The CDR3 sequence is 15 residues long. Trimming pared 0 bases from V and 0 bases from J, leaving 9 bases between. The CDR3 DNA reads TGTGCCTGGAGTGTACGGGAGAATAGCAATCAGCCCCAGCATTTT. Amino acid sequence: CAWSVRENSNQPQHF.

This clone was seen only a few times. CDR3 sequence reads: CASSLDPGNNQPQHF. The CDR3 bases are TGTGCCAGCAGCTTAGATCCGGGAAACAATCAGCCCCAGCATTTT. The chain recombines TRBV7-2 with TRBJ1-5; D is ambiguous. Germline V gives CDR1 SGHTA, CDR2 FQGNSA. V lost 1 base and J 3 bases, leaving 10 bases between the germline ends. The CDR3 consists of 15 residues.

This clone was recorded a few times. The chain combines TRBV6-6 with TRBJ2-1, with 13 bases fitting TRBD2. The CDR3 covers 15 residues. Germline lookup yields CDR1 MNHNY and CDR2 SVGAGI (reference sequence). V lost 8 bases to trimming and J lost 5 bases; unmatched junction nucleotides: 6. CDR3 loop: CASVLAGGTDNEQFF. The CDR3 DNA is TGTGCCAGCGTACTAGCGGGAGGGACGGACAATGAGCAGTTCTTC.

V usage is TRBV19 and J usage is TRBJ2-3; possibly TRBD2 for D (7 bases). The CDR3 contains 14 residues. In germline, CDR1 is LNHDA, CDR2 SQIVND (reference sequence). Trimming pared 6 bases from V and 7 bases from J, leaving 17 bases between. CDR3 amino acids: CASRLGGGSNTQYF. In DNA, the CDR3 is TGTGCCAGTAGGTTGGGAGGGGGTAGCAATACGCAGTATTTT. Together with reference TRBV19 and TRBJ2-3, the CDR3 gives the full variable domain: DGGITQSPKYLFRKEGQNVTLSCEQNLNHDAMYWYRQDPGQGLRLIYYSQIVNDFQKGDIAEGYSVSREKKESFPLTVTSAQKNPTAFYLCASRLGGGSNTQYFGPGTRLTVL.

The rearrangement joins TRBV3-1 (or the pseudogene TRBV3-2) to TRBJ2-7; 7 nucleotides line up with TRBD1. Losses at the gene ends were 1 base for V and 5 bases for J; bases not matched to a gene: 5. This CDR3 region has 14 residues. Germline assignment: CDR1 LGHDT and CDR2 YNNKEL (reference sequence). Here the CDR3 DNA reads TGTGCCAGCAGCCAAGCGACAGGGCCCCACGAGCAGTACTTC. Translation: CASSQATGPHEQYF.

The chain carries TRBV13 and TRBJ1-2; 8 bases are shared with TRBD1. This CDR3 is 12 amino acids long. The ends lost 5 bases at V and 5 bases at J; junction bases unmatched: 1. The V gene's germline CDR1 is PRHDT and CDR2 FYEKMQ (reference sequence). The CDR3 protein is CASSDRGYGYTF. CDR3 DNA: TGTGCCAGCAGCGACAGGGGATATGGCTACACCTTC.

J is TRBJ1-1 and V is TRBV18; the D is unclear. Germline CDR1 is KGHSH and CDR2 is LQKENI. This CDR3 has 16 amino acids. The V gene lost 0 bases and the J gene lost 5 bases, with 16 bases spanning the gap. In DNA form, the CDR3 reads TGTGCCAGCTCACCACCGGGTCATTACCACGGGACTGAAGCTTTCTTT. Protein: CASSPPGHYHGTEAFF. The full variable domain, its missing parts supplied by reference TRBV18 and TRBJ1-1, is NAGVMQNPRHLVRRRGQEARLRCSPMKGHSHVYWYRQLPEEGLKFMVYLQKENIIDESGMPKERFSAEFPKEGPSILRIQQVVRGDSAAYFCASSPPGHYHGTEAFFGQGTRLTVV.

As for this clone: Compared with germline, one end of the junction differs, possibly owing to a read error. In DNA form, the CDR3 reads TGTGCCAGCAGCTTAGGGGGACAGGCCCCTGATTGCTTT. Translated: CASSLGGQAPDCF. The V and J genes are TRBV7-2 and TRBJ1-1; TRBD1 matches 8 bases. Per the germline V gene, CDR1 is SGHTA and CDR2 is FQGNSA. The CDR3 consists of 13 residues.

The rearrangement links TRBV9 to TRBJ2-1; D call uncertain. Germline CDR1 is SGDLS and CDR2 is YYNGEE. This CDR3 spans 13 amino acids. The ends were cut back, 3 bases at V and 4 bases at J, with 8 bases in the middle. CDR3 sequence (DNA): TGTGCCAGCAGCGCGACAATTTACAATGAGCAGTTCTTC. It specifies CASSATIYNEQFF.

The V and J genes are TRBV4-1 and TRBJ2-1; 7 positions match TRBD2. The CDR3 runs 17 residues. Losses at the gene ends were 4 bases for V and 0 bases for J; bases not matched to a gene: 9. Germline values: CDR1 MGHRA, CDR2 YSYEKL. The CDR3: CASSPQVAGSSYNEQFF. CDR3 nucleotide sequence: TGCGCCAGCAGCCCCCAAGTAGCGGGCAGCTCCTACAATGAGCAGTTCTTC.

This chain connects TRBV4-3 to TRBJ1-5, with a tentative D call TRBD1 (5 bases). There are 15 residues in the CDR3. The V gene lost 4 bases and the J gene lost 6 bases, with 16 bases spanning the gap. Germline CDR1 is LGHNA and CDR2 is YSLEER. Written as DNA, the CDR3 is TGCGCCAGCAGCCTCTCCCGGGGGGGATCTCAGCCCCAGCATTTT. Amino acid sequence: CASSLSRGGSQPQHF.

The genes are TRBV6-5 and TRBJ1-2; 10 nucleotides line up with TRBD1. The CDR3 totals 15 residues. Per germline, CDR1 MNHEY and CDR2 SVGAGI. V was clipped by 6 bases and J by 3 bases; unmatched bases: 7. The CDR3 DNA is TGTGCCAGCAGAACAGACAGGGGGCGGGACTATGGCTACACCTTC. Amino acid sequence: CASRTDRGRDYGYTF.

Concerning this clone itself: The conserved phenylalanine or tryptophan is not found at the CDR3 terminus, so this likely reflects a read error. V is TRBV19 and J is TRBJ1-2; 8 bases agree with TRBD1. This CDR3 is built from 14 residues. The trim removed 7 bases at V and 4 bases at J, leaving 8 bases unmatched. The germline V gene has CDR1 LNHDA and CDR2 SQIVND (reference sequence). Here the CDR3 reads CASNSWDRSYGYTL. The CDR3 DNA is TGTGCCAGTAATTCATGGGACAGGTCCTATGGCTACACCCTC.

This rearrangement joins TRBV11-2 to TRBJ1-3; 7 bases fit TRBD1. V lost 5 bases to trimming and J lost 3 bases; unmatched junction nucleotides: 7. CDR1 SGHAT and CDR2 FQNNGV come from the germline V gene. The CDR3 runs to 15 residues. CDR3 sequence: CASSLRTGDGNTIYF. The CDR3 nucleotides read TGTGCCAGCAGCCTCCGAACAGGGGATGGAAACACCATATATTTT.

This sequence joins TRBV25-1 and TRBJ2-1, with 10 bases lining up with TRBD2. The germline gives CDR1 MGHDK, CDR2 SYGVNS. The CDR3 length is 18 residues. V gave up 1 base and J gave up 4 bases; unmatched junction bases: 10. The CDR3 DNA reads as TGTGCCAGCAGTGAATCCCGGACTAGCGGAGATCCGTACAATGAGCAGTTCTTC. This gives the protein CASSESRTSGDPYNEQFF.

The rearrangement joins TRBV14 to TRBJ1-2; 9 bases match TRBD1. Germline lookup yields CDR1 SGHDN and CDR2 FVKESK. The CDR3 sequence is 15 residues long. Unmatched junction bases numbered 5, after V lost 3 bases and J lost 3 bases. Written as DNA, the CDR3 is TGTGCCAGCAGCCAGGTACAGGGGGCGGACTATGGCTACACCTTC. It translates to CASSQVQGADYGYTF.

CDR3 DNA sequence: TGTGCCAGCTCGCCGCAGGGGGCGCGGGCTGAAGCTTTCTTT. Amino acids: CASSPQGARAEAFF. The chain carries TRBV18 and TRBJ1-1, with 8 bases that match TRBD1. The germline V gene encodes CDR1 KGHSH and CDR2 LQKENI. With V trimmed by 6 bases and J by 6 bases, 9 bases remained unmatched. The CDR3 is made up of 14 amino acids.